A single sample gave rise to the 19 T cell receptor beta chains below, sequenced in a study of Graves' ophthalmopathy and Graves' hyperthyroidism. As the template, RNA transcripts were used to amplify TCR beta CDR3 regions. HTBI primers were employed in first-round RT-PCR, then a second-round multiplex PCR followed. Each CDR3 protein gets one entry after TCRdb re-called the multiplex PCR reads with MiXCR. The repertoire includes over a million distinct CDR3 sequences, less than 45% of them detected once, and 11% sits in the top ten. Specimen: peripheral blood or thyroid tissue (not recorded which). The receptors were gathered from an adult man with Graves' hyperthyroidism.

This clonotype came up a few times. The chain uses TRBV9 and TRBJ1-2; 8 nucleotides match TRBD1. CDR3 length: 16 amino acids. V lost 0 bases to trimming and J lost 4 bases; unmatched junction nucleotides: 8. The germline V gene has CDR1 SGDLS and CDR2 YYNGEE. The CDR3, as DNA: TGTGCCAGCAGCGTAGACGGGACAGGCGACCCCTATGGCTACACCTTC. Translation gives CASSVDGTGDPYGYTF.

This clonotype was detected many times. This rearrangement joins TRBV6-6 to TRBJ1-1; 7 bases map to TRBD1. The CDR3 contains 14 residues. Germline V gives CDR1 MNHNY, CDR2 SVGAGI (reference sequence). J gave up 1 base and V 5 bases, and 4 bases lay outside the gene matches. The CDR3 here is CASSKGTENTEAFF. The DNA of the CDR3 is TGTGCCAGCAGTAAAGGGACAGAGAACACTGAAGCTTTCTTT.

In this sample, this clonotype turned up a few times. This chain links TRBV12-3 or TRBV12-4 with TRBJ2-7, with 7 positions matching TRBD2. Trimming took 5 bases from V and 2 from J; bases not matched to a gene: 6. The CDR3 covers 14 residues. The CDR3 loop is CASSQGGSTYEQYF. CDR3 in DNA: TGTGCCAGCAGTCAGGGCGGGAGTACCTACGAGCAGTACTTC.

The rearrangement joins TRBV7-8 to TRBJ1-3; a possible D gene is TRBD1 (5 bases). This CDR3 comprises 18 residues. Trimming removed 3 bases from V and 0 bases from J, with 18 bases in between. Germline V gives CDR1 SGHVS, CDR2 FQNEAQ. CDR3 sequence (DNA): TGTGCCAGCAGCTTGCCGACTGGGGCAAAAGACTCTGGAAACACCATATATTTT. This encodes CASSLPTGAKDSGNTIYF. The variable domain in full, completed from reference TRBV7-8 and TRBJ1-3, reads GAGVSQSPRYKVAKRGQDVALRCDPISGHVSLFWYQQALGQGPEFLTYFQNEAQLDKSGLPSDRFFAERPEGSVSTLKIQRTQQEDSAVYLCASSLPTGAKDSGNTIYFGEGSWLTVV.

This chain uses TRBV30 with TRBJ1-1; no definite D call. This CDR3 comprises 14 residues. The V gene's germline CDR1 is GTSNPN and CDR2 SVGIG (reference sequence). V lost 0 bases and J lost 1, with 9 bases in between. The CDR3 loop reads CAWSVAVPNTEAFF. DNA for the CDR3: TGTGCCTGGAGTGTCGCAGTCCCGAACACTGAAGCTTTCTTT. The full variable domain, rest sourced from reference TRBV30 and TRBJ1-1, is SQTIHQWPATLVQPVGSPLSLECTVEGTSNPNLYWYRQAAGRGLQLLFYSVGIGQISSEVPQNLSASRPQDRQFILSSKKLLLSDSGFYLCAWSVAVPNTEAFFGQGTRLTVV.

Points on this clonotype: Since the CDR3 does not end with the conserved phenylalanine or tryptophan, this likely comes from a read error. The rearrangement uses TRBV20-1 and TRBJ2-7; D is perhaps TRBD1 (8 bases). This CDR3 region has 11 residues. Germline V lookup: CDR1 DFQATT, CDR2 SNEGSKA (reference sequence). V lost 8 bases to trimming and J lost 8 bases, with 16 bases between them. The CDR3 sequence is CSTQGGYKQYY. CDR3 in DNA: TGCAGTACACAGGGGGGGTACAAGCAGTACTAC.

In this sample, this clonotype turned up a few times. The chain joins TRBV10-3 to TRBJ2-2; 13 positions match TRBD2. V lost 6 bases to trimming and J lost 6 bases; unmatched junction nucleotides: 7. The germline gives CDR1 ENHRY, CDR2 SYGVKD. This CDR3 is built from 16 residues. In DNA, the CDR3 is TGTGCCATCAGGGCTGGGACTAGCGGGATCTCCGGGGAGCTGTTTTTT. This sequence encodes CAIRAGTSGISGELFF.

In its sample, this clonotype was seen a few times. CDR3 coding DNA: TGTGCCAGCAGCCGGGACAGTCGATCCTACGAGCAGTACTTC. As protein: CASSRDSRSYEQYF. V is TRBV7-9 and J is TRBJ2-7; TRBD1 aligns across 7 bases. Germline V gene data show CDR1 as SEHNR and CDR2 as FQNEAQ (reference sequence). The CDR3 is 14 amino acids. The V segment lost 5 bases and the J segment 1 base; nucleotides outside the gene matches: 5.

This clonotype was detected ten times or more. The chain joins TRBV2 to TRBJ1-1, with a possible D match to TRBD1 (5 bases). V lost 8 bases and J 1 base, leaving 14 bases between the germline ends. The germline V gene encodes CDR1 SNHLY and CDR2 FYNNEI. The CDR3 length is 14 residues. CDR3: CASAEPGRNTEAFF. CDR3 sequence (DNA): TGTGCCAGCGCGGAACCAGGGAGGAACACTGAAGCTTTCTTT.

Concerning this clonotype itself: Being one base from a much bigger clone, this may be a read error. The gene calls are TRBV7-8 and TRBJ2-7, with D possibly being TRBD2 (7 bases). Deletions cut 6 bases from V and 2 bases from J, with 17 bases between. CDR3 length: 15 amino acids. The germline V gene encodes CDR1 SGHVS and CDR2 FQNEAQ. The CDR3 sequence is CASRGGSGRAYEQYF. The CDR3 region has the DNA TGTGCCAGCAGAGGGGGGTCAGGGAGGGCCTACGAGCAGTACTTC.

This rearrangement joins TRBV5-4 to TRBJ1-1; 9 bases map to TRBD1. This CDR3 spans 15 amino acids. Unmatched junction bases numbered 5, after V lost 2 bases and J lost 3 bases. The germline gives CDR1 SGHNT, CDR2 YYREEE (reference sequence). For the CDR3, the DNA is TGTGCCAGCAGCTTAGGACAGGGGCTCGACACTGAAGCTTTCTTT. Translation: CASSLGQGLDTEAFF.

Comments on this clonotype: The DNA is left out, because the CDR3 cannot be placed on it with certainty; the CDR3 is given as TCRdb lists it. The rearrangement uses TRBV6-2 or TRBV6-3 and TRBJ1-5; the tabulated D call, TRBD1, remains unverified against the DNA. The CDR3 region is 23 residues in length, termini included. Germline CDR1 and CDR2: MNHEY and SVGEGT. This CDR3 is CASSLGTLSYEQYFGPGNQPQHF.

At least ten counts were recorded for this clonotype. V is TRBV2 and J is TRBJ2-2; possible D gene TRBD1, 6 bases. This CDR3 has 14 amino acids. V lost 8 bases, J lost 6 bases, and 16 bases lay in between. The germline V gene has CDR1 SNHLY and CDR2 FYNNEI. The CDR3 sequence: CASGQGSLAGELFF. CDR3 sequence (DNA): TGTGCCAGCGGGCAGGGGAGCCTAGCCGGGGAGCTGTTTTTT. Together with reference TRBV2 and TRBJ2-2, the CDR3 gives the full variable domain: EPEVTQTPSHQVTQMGQEVILRCVPISNHLYFYWYRQILGQKVEFLVSFYNNEISEKSEIFDDQFSVERPDGSNFTLKIRSTKLEDSAMYFCASGQGSLAGELFFGEGSRLTVL.

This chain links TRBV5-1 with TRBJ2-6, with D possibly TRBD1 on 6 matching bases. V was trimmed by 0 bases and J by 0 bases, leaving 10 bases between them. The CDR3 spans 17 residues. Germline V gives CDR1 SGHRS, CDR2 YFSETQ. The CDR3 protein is CASSLGAGASGANVLTF. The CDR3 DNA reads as TGCGCCAGCAGCTTGGGGGCAGGGGCCTCTGGGGCCAACGTCCTGACTTTC. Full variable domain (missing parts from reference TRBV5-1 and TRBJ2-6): KAGVTQTPRYLIKTRGQQVTLSCSPISGHRSVSWYQQTPGQGLQFLFEYFSETQRNKGNFPGRFSGRQFSNSRSEMNVSTLELGDSALYLCASSLGAGASGANVLTFGAGSRLTVL.

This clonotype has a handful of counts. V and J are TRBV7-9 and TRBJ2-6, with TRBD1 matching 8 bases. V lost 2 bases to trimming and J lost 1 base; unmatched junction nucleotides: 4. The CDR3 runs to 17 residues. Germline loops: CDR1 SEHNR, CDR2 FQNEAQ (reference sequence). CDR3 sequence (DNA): TGTGCCAGCAGCTTAACGGACAGGGCATCTGGGGCCAACGTCCTGACTTTC. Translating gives CASSLTDRASGANVLTF.

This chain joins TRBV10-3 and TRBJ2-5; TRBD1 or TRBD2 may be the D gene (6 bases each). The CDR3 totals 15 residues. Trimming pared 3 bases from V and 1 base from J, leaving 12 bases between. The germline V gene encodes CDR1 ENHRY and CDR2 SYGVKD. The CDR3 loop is CAISDGRGGQETQYF. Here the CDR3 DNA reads TGTGCCATCAGTGACGGCAGGGGAGGCCAAGAGACCCAGTACTTC.

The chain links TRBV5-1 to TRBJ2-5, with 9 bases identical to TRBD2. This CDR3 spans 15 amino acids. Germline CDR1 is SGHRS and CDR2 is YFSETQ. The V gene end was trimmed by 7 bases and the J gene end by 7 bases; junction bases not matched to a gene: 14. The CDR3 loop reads CASVKESGRQRTQYF. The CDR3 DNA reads TGCGCCAGCGTCAAGGAGAGCGGGAGGCAGAGGACCCAGTACTTC.

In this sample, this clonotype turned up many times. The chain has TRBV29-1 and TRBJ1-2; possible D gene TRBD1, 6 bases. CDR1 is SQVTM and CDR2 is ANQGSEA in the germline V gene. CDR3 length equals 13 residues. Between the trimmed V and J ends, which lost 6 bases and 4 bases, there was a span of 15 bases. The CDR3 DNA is TGCAGCGTAGAACAGCTAGGGGGCTATGGCTACACCTTC. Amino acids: CSVEQLGGYGYTF.

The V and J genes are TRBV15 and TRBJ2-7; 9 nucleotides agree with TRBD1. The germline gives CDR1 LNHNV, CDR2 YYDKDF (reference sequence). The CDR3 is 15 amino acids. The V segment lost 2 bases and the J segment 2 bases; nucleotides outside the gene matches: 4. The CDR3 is CATSRSGQGPYEQYF. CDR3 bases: TGTGCCACCAGCAGAAGTGGACAGGGGCCCTACGAGCAGTACTTC.